This T cell receptor (beta chain) was sequenced for a study of siplizumab effects on memory and regulatory T cells. Germline V lookup: CDR1 LNHDA, CDR2 SQIVND (reference sequence). The CDR3 contains 15 residues. The ends were cut back, 3 bases at V and 4 bases at J, with 14 bases in the middle. The data were produced by immunoSEQ multiplex PCR, yet TCRdb's version contains in-frame clones alone and is incomplete. The profile shows over 85,000 clones, 93% of them singletons. The clonotype was recovered from a human donor in good health. V and J are TRBV19 and TRBJ2-3; TRBD2 is a possible D gene (5 bases). The specimen was CD8+ T cells sorted from blood. The CDR3 nucleotides read TGTGCCAGTAGTATCTCCGGGAATGAGGCAGATACGCAGTATTTT. This encodes CASSISGNEADTQYF.